These 6 T cell receptor beta chains originate from one sample sequenced in a study of shared clonotypes between healthy human individuals. TCRdb's copy holds only in-frame clones and misses some; the assay was immunoSEQ multiplex PCR. The data hold 2 million to 2.5 million clones, with about 95% observed a single time. Cells designated naive CD8 were CD45RO-negative and were positively selected for CCR7, with terminally differentiated effector memory CD45RA+ cells excluded. Source material: naive CD8+ T cells sorted from blood. The source of these receptors is a man aged 18-30 years in good health.

V usage is TRBV7-8 and J usage is TRBJ2-2; D possibly corresponds to TRBD2 (7 bases). Germline assignment: CDR1 SGHVS and CDR2 FQNEAQ. Trimming cost V 4 bases and J 5 bases, with 20 bases left between them. CDR3 size: 17 residues. The CDR3: CASSSTIGGPWTGELFF. The DNA for the CDR3 is TGTGCCAGCAGCTCAACGATCGGGGGGCCTTGGACCGGGGAGCTGTTTTTT.

The chain has TRBV7-6 and TRBJ1-2; 12 bases fit TRBD1. V was pared by 3 bases and J by 4 bases, with 6 bases of the junction left unmatched. This CDR3 contains 16 residues. Germline V gives CDR1 SGHVS, CDR2 FNYEAQ. CDR3 in amino acids: CASSLGTGGSGYGYTF. The CDR3 coding sequence is TGTGCCAGCAGCTTGGGGACAGGGGGCAGCGGCTATGGCTACACCTTC.

On this clone: Mismatch with germline at one junction end may stem from a read error. The V gene is TRBV5-1, the J gene TRBJ2-5, with 8 bases identical to TRBD1. The CDR3 loop spans 13 amino acids. The germline gives CDR1 SGHRS, CDR2 YFSETQ. CDR3 nucleotides: TGCGCCTGCAGGGGGCCACCGGAGGAGACCCAGTACTTC. Its protein product is CACRGPPEETQYF.

The chain joins TRBV5-1 to TRBJ2-5; tentative D call: TRBD1 (7 bases). The CDR3 loop spans 17 amino acids. Germline V CDR1 and CDR2: SGHRS, YFSETQ. The V end was cut by 4 bases, the J end by 0 bases, with 19 bases between. The CDR3 is CASSGDFGTADQETQYF. DNA of the CDR3: TGCGCCAGCAGCGGGGACTTCGGGACAGCCGACCAAGAGACCCAGTACTTC.

V gene TRBV27 combines with J gene TRBJ2-7, with D possibly TRBD2 on 5 matching bases. The CDR3 has 16 amino acids. V dropped 3 bases and J dropped 4 bases, with 19 bases sitting between them. Germline CDR1 and CDR2: MNHEY and SMNVEV (reference sequence). CDR3 sequence reads: CASSFSTGSIFYEQYF. The CDR3 DNA reads TGTGCCAGCAGTTTTTCCACGGGGTCCATCTTTTACGAGCAGTACTTC.

The chain combines TRBV6-1 with TRBJ2-5, with a possible D match to TRBD1 (6 bases). The CDR3 length is 14 residues. V was trimmed by 10 bases and J by 5 bases, leaving 20 bases between them. Germline CDR1 is MNHNS and CDR2 is SASEGT. The chain's CDR3 is CATSVQGILETQYF. CDR3 in DNA: TGTGCCACCTCGGTGCAGGGGATCTTGGAGACCCAGTACTTC.